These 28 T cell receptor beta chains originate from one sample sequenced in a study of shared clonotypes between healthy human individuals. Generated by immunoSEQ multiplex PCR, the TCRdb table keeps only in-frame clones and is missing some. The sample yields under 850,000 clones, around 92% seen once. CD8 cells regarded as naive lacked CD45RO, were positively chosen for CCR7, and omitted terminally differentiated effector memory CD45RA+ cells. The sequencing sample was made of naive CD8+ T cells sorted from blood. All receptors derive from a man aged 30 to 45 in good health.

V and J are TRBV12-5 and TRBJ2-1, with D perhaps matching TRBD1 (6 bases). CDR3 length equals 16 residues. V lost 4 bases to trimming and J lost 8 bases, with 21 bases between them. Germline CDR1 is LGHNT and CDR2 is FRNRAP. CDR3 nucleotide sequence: TGTGCTAGTGGTTCTTTCAGCAGGGGAGTTGTGCATGAGCAGTTCTTC. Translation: CASGSFSRGVVHEQFF.

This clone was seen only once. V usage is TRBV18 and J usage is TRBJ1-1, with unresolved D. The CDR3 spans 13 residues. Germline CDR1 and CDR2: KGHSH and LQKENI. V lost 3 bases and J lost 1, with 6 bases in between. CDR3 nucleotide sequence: TGTGCCAGCTCACCCGACACGAACACTGAAGCTTTCTTT. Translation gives CASSPDTNTEAFF.

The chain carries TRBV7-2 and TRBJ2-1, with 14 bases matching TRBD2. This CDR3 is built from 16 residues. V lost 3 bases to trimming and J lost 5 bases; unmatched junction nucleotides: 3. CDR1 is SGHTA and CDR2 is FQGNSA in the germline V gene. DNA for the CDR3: TGTGCCAGCAGCTTGGCGGGACTAGCGGGGGACAATGAGCAGTTCTTC. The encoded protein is CASSLAGLAGDNEQFF. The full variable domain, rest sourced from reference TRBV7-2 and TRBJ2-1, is GAGVSQSPSNKVTEKGKDVELRCDPISGHTALYWYRQSLGQGLEFLIYFQGNSAPDKSGLPSDRFSAERTGGSVSTLTIQRTQQEDSAVYLCASSLAGLAGDNEQFFGPGTRLTVL.

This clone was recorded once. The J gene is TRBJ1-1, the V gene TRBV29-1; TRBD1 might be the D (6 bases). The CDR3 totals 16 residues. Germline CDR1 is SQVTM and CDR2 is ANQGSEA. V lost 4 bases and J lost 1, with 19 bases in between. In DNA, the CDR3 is TGCAGCGTTGTAGGGTCAGGGGCACCCGAGAACACTGAAGCTTTCTTT. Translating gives CSVVGSGAPENTEAFF.

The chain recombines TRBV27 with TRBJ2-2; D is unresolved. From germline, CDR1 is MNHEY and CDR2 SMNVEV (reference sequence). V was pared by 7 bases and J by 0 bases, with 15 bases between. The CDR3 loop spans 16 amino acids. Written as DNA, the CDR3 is TGTGCCAGCACTCCCACAGAGGTTTCGAACACCGGGGAGCTGTTTTTT. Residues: CASTPTEVSNTGELFF.

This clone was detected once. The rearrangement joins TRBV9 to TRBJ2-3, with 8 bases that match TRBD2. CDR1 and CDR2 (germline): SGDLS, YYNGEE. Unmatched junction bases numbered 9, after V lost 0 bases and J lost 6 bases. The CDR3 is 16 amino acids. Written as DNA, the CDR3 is TGTGCCAGCAGCGTAGGGGAGCGGGAGCCTTGGGATACGCAGTATTTT. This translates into CASSVGEREPWDTQYF.

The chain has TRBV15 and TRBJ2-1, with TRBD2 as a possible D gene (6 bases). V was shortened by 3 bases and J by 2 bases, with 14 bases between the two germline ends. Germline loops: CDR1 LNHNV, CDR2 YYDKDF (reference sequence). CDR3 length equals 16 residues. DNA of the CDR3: TGTGCCACCAGCAGCCTAATGGCGGGGACCTACAATGAGCAGTTCTTC. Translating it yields CATSSLMAGTYNEQFF.

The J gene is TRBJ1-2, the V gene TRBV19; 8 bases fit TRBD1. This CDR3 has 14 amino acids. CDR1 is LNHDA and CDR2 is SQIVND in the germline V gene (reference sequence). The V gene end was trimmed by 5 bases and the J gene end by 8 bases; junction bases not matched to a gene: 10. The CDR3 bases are TGTGCCAGTAGTCCGAGGACAGGGCGAGGAGGCTACACCTTC. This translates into CASSPRTGRGGYTF.

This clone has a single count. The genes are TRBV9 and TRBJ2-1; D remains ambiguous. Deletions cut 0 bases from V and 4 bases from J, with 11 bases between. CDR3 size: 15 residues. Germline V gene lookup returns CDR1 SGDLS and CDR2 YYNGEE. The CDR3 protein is CASSVAGVAYNEQFF. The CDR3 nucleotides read TGTGCCAGCAGCGTAGCTGGGGTAGCTTACAATGAGCAGTTCTTC.

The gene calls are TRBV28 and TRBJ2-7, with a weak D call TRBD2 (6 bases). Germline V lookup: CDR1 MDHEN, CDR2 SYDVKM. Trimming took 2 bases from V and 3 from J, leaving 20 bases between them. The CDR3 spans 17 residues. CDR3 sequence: CASSLTITVGGSYEQYF. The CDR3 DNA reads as TGTGCCAGCAGTTTAACTATCACAGTGGGAGGAAGCTACGAGCAGTACTTC. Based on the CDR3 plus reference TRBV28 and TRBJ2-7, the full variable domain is DVKVTQSSRYLVKRTGEKVFLECVQDMDHENMFWYRQDPGLGLRLIYFSYDVKMKEKGDIPEGYSVSREKKERFSLILESASTNQTSMYLCASSLTITVGGSYEQYFGPGTRLTVT.

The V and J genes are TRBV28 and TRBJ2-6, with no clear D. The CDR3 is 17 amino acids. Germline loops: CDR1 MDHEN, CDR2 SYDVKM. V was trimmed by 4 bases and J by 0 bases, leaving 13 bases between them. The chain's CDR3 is CASSSILQDSGANVLTF. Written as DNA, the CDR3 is TGTGCCAGCAGTTCCATTCTTCAAGACTCTGGGGCCAACGTCCTGACTTTC.

CDR3 amino acids: CASSSLETSPLLGEQYF. The CDR3 coding sequence is TGTGCCAGCAGCTCTCTAGAGACTAGTCCTTTGCTTGGCGAGCAGTACTTC. The chain is built from TRBV7-9 and TRBJ2-7, with TRBD2 as a possible D gene (6 bases). Germline V gives CDR1 SEHNR, CDR2 FQNEAQ (reference sequence). The V end was cut by 4 bases, the J end by 6 bases, with 25 bases between. The CDR3 length is 17 residues. Complete variable domain (other parts from reference TRBV7-9 and TRBJ2-7): DTGVSQNPRHKITKRGQNVTFRCDPISEHNRLYWYRQTLGQGPEFLTYFQNEAQLEKSRLLSDRFSAERPKGSFSTLEIQRTEQGDSAMYLCASSSLETSPLLGEQYFGPGTRLTVT.

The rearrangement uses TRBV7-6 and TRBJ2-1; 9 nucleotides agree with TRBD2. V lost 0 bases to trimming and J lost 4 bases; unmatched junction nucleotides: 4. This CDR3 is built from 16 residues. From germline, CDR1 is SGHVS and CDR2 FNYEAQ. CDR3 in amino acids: CASSLAAGGRYNEQFF. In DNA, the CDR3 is TGTGCCAGCAGCTTAGCGGCGGGAGGGCGGTACAATGAGCAGTTCTTC.

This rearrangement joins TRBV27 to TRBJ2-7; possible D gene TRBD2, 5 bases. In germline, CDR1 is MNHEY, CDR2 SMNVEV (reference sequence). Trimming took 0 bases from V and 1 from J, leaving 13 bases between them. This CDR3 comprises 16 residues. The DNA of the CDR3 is TGTGCCAGCAGTTTATCGAGGGCCGGTCCTTCCTACGAGCAGTACTTC. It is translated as CASSLSRAGPSYEQYF.

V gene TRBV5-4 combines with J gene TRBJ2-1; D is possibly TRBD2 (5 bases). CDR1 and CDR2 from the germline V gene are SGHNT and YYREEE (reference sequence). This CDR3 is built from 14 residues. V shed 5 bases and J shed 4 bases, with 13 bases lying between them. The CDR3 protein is CASSNVGGYNEQFF. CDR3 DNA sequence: TGTGCCAGCAGTAATGTTGGCGGGTACAATGAGCAGTTCTTC. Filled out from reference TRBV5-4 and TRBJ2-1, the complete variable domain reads ETGVTQSPTHLIKTRGQQVTLRCSSQSGHNTVSWYQQALGQGPQFIFQYYREEENGRGNFPPRFSGLQFPNYSSELNVNALELDDSALYLCASSNVGGYNEQFFGPGTRLTVL.

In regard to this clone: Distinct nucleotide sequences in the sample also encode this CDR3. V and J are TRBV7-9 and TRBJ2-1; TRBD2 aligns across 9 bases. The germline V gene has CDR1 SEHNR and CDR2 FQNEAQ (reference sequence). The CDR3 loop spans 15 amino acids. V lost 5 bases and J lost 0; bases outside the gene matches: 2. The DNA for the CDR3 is TGTGCCAGCAGCCCGACTAGCGGCTCCTACAATGAGCAGTTCTTC. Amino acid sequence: CASSPTSGSYNEQFF.

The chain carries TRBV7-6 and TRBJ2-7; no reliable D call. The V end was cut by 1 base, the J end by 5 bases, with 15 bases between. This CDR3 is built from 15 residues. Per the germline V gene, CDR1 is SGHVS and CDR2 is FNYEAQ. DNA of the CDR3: TGTGCCAGCAGCTTAGATTTTGGGTCTCGGGACGAGCAGTACTTC. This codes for CASSLDFGSRDEQYF.

The CDR3 nucleotides are TGTGCCAGCAGCGCGGGACAGCAAGAGACCCAGTACTTC. Protein product: CASSAGQQETQYF. The J gene is TRBJ2-5, the V gene TRBV11-3, with D possibly TRBD1 on 7 matching bases. The length of the CDR3 is 13 residues. Germline V gene data show CDR1 as SGHNT and CDR2 as YENEEA. V lost 5 bases, J lost 2 bases, and 9 bases lay in between.

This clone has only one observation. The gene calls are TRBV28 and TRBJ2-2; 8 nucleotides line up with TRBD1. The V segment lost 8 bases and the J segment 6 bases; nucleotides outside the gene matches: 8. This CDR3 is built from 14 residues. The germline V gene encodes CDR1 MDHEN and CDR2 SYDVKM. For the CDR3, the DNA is TGTGCCAGCCGCGACAGGGGATCGGCCGGGGAGCTGTTTTTT. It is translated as CASRDRGSAGELFF. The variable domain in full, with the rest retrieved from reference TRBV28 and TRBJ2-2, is DVKVTQSSRYLVKRTGEKVFLECVQDMDHENMFWYRQDPGLGLRLIYFSYDVKMKEKGDIPEGYSVSREKKERFSLILESASTNQTSMYLCASRDRGSAGELFFGEGSRLTVL.

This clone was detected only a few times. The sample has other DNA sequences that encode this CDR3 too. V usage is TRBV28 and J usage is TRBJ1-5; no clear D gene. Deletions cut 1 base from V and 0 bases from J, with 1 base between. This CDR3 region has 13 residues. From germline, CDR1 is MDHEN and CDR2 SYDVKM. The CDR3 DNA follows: TGTGCCAGCAGTTTATCTAGCAATCAGCCCCAGCATTTT. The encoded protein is CASSLSSNQPQHF.

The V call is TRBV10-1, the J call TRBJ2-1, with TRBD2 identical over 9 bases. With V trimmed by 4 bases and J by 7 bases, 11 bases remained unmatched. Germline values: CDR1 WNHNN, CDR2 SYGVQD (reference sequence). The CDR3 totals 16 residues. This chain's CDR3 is CASSAGTSRRENEQFF. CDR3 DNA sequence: TGCGCCAGCAGTGCCGGGACTAGCCGGAGGGAGAATGAGCAGTTCTTC.

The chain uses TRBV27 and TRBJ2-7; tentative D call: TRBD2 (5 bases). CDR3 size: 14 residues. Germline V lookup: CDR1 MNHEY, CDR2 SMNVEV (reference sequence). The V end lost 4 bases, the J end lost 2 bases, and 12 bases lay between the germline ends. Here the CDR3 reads CASSSWTEAYEQYF. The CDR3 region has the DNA TGTGCCAGCAGTTCCTGGACTGAAGCCTACGAGCAGTACTTC.

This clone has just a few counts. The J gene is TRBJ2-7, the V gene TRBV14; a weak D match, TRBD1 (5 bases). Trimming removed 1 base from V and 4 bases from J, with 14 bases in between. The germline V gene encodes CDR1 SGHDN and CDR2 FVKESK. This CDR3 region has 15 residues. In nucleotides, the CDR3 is TGTGCCAGCAGCCAAGGGTCAGGACATCGATACGAGCAGTACTTC. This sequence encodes CASSQGSGHRYEQYF.

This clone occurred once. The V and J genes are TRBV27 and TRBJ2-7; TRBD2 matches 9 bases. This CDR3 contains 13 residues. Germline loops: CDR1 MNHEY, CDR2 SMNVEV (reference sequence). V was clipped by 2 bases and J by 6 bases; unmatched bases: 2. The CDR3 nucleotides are TGTGCCAGCAGTTTAGGGACTAGCCTCGAGCAGTACTTC. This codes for CASSLGTSLEQYF.

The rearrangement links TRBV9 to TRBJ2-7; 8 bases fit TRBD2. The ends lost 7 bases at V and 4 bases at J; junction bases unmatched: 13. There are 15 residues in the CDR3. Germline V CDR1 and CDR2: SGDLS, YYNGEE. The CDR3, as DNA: TGTGCCAGCTCCGTGGAGGGACTAGGGTTTTACGAGCAGTACTTC. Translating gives CASSVEGLGFYEQYF.

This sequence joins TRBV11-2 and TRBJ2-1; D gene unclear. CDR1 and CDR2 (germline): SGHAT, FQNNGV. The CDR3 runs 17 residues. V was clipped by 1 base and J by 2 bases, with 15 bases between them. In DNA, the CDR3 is TGTGCCAGCAGCTTAGTGGGCAGCTCCTCTCCCTACAATGAGCAGTTCTTC. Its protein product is CASSLVGSSSPYNEQFF.

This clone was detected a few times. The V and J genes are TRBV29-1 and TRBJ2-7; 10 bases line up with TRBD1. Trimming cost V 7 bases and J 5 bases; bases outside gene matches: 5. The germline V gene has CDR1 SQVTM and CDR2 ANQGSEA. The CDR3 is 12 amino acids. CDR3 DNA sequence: TGCAGCGCGGGACAGGGGACCCACGAGCAGTACTTC. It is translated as CSAGQGTHEQYF.

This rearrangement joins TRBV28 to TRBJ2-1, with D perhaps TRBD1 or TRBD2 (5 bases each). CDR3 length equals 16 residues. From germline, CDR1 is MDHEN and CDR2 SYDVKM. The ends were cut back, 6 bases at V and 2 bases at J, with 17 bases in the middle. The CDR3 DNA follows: TGTGCCAGCAGCACGAGAAATCGGGACCCCTACAATGAGCAGTTCTTC. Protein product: CASSTRNRDPYNEQFF. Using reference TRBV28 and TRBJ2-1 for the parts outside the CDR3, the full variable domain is DVKVTQSSRYLVKRTGEKVFLECVQDMDHENMFWYRQDPGLGLRLIYFSYDVKMKEKGDIPEGYSVSREKKERFSLILESASTNQTSMYLCASSTRNRDPYNEQFFGPGTRLTVL.